This entry features one T cell receptor (beta chain) sequence. This clone was counted a single time. Its antigen remains unidentified. Nothing much larger sits one base from this clone, and base qualities are not available. Other DNA sequences in the sample encode the same CDR3. The sample is drawn from a study of cytomegalovirus exposure and HLA in healthy donors (dated by TCRdb to between 2016 and 2019). Regarding the study in general: According to an earlier analysis of several hundred of the donors, about 179 million T cells yielded roughly 110 million unique TCR beta sequences and around 300 Gb of sequence data. In an earlier analysis of roughly 600 of the donors, high-throughput TCR beta sequencing was used to judge whether each TCR beta V gene segment behaved as functional or pseudogenic. Using immunosequencing, the study profiled T cell repertoires from 666 subjects and related those repertoires to cytomegalovirus serostatus. Besides the first cohort of under 700 subjects, a separate validation cohort made up of some 110 different subjects was used. A later genetic analysis used genome-wide SNP genotypes for about 65% of the 666 donors, treating that subset as a discovery cohort. Of the 350 to 400 genotyped donors, around 81% fell in the genetic ancestry cluster associated with self-reported Caucasian donors. About 280 gigabases of sequencing data and around 90 million unique TCR sequences made up an early release that covered roughly 670 HLA-typed donors. Donor age, sex, ethnicity and CMV serostatus were collected together with the repertoire data. The number of donors typed differed by locus, with 629-630 for A, B, C, DRB1 and DQB1, approximately 500 for DQA1, some 570 for DPA1, and some 470 for DPB1. All discovery cohort repertoires had been generated on a single sequencing platform. The study aimed to test whether cataloging public T cell receptors could reveal signatures of past pathogen exposure. To study patterns of TCR occurrence, a later analysis re-analyzed previously published TCR beta repertoires from 650 to 750 donors and added high-resolution HLA genotyping. In the later analysis, no new phenotypic data were used to find candidate immune exposures; instead, reliance was placed on TCR beta sequences and their occurrence across donors. Roughly 5 DR-DQ haplotypes were handled as single units for association and clustering, since linkage in the cohort was strong. Both class I and class II loci were covered by HLA typing, at four-digit resolution. To predict cytomegalovirus infection status, the study brought together high-throughput TCR immunosequencing, statistical association of individual TCRs with disease status, and machine learning. Across approximately 420 genotyped donors of the cohort, an average of roughly 250,000 unique TCR beta nucleotide sequences per donor were sequenced, and roughly a sixth of those sequences were non-productive. The investigation overall reported the following: An association between a missense DCLRE1C variant and V-gene and J-gene trimming of TCR beta chains was found in a later genetic analysis and replicated in an independent cohort. In a later analysis, HLA-associated TCR beta chains were found to be more clonally expanded and to have lower generation probabilities than equally common non-associated chains. The only immune exposure information available for the cohort was CMV serostatus. Presence/absence analyses assumed roughly uniform sequencing depth across donors, an assumption that may not hold. A later genetic analysis reported fewer N-insertions in productive TCRs among donors in an Asian-associated ancestry cluster than the roughly 720-donor mean. According to a later analysis, most CMV-associated TCR beta chains appeared to be HLA-restricted, and the HLA associations seemed to be driven largely by CMV exposure. In a later analysis, several top co-occurrence clusters were reported to appear linked to parvovirus B19, influenza, CMV and Epstein-Barr virus. In a later analysis, about 17,000 TCR beta sequences were associated with specific HLA alleles at a false discovery rate of 0.05. The authors suggested that the approach could potentially be generalized to other disease states and immunological phenotypes. A later analysis found that TCR association rates varied across HLA loci, with DRB1 alleles showing the most associated TCRs and HLA-C alleles the fewest. Linkage disequilibrium might explain the correlated functional status among segregating V segments, but an unknown experimental factor could not be ruled out. Some IMGT-functional V segments, including TRBV6-2 and TRBV6-3, could not be told apart with the 87-base-pair reads, so those segments were excluded. The earlier analysis of 587 of the donors excluded approximately 17 rarely observed V segments, including chromosome 9 orphons, because counts were too low. In this cohort, only TCR beta chains were sequenced, and detectable features were limited by the absence of alpha or paired-chain data. HLA typing was unavailable for some donors at each locus, so association tests used only the typed subset. In an earlier analysis of about 550 of the donors, most TCR beta V segments were observed in productive rearrangements about 87% or about 30% of the time, broadly matching IMGT annotations. In vitro tests confirmed that a few of the cytomegalovirus-associated TCR beta chains recognize cytomegalovirus antigens. A further reported finding was that TCR beta sequences accurately predicted the HLA-A and HLA-B alleles for most subjects in the first cohort. The classifier was reported to diagnose cytomegalovirus status with high specificity and sensitivity in both the original and validation cohorts. A total of 150 to 200 TCR beta chains were listed by the study as associated with cytomegalovirus. Strong co-occurrence of HLA alleles, especially DR and DQ, made assigning TCR associations to individual alleles difficult. While some public TCRs were present in many individuals, most TCR sequences turned up only very rarely across donors. A cluster of highly shared sequence variants was judged likely to be a technical artifact of the sequencing pipeline.

In total, just over 650 healthy bone marrow donors made up the cohort. At the time of sampling, every cohort member was nominally healthy, though immune exposures that went unrecorded were likely present. The donor tested CMV seronegative and was one of the 352 seronegative cohort members. Each donor provided a peripheral blood sample, and peripheral blood mononuclear cells were used for TCR beta sequencing. Genomic DNA was extracted from the blood cell samples with the Qiagen DNeasy Blood Extraction Kit. The germline V gene gives CDR1 as MNHNS and CDR2 as SASEGT. Unmatched junction bases come to 7, with V trimmed by 3 bases and J by 4 bases. The CDR3 starts with the cysteine, ends with the phenylalanine, and has 16 residues. Kept here is only the CDR3 DNA, which spans 48 bases and is read in frame from base 1. Library method: the immunoSEQ multiplex PCR assay. For the multiplex PCR, a mixture combining 60 forward primers for TCR Vbeta segments and 13 reverse primers for TCR Jbeta segments was used. The CDR3 region of rearranged TCR beta genes was amplified from genomic DNA with a multiplex PCR assay. The amplified TCR beta libraries were sequenced on the Illumina HiSeq System as 87-base-pair reads. The study's own analysis went as follows. A later analysis tallied roughly 78 million unique TCR beta chains across the 650 to 750 repertoires, and some 12 million of those chains were shared by two or more donors. Raw reads were error-corrected and collapsed into unique sequences by a nearest-neighbor algorithm in which closely related sequences were merged to remove PCR and sequencing errors. To assign V, D and J gene segments, CDR3 sequences were aligned to IMGT reference sequences. For a sequence to be retained, at least a six-nucleotide match to both a V gene segment and a J gene segment was required. Rearrangements were classified as productive when the CDR3 lacked stop codons and remained in frame with V and J, and all other rearrangements were classified as non-productive. Following IMGT convention, CDR3 was defined as the stretch from the second conserved V-encoded cysteine up to the conserved J-encoded phenylalanine. Sequences without an unambiguous match to a single V gene segment were excluded from the earlier analysis of 450 to 650 of the donors. In an earlier analysis of approximately 590 of the donors, V segments were called functional above 56.7% productive rearrangements and were called segregating when the between-donor standard deviation exceeded 5%. A statistical classification framework was developed to diagnose cytomegalovirus status using the catalog of TCR beta chain sequences. A later analysis assigned V and J genes by comparing TCR nucleotide sequences with IMGT/GENE-DB human TR gene sequences. The TCRdist pipeline was used in a later analysis to assign CDR3 sequences and most-parsimonious VDJ recombination scenarios. In a later analysis, each TCR beta chain was defined by its CDR3 amino acid sequence together with its V-gene family, and reads without a unique V-gene family were excluded. In a later analysis, 450 to 600 highly shared, low-generation-probability nucleotide sequences were removed to address suspected cross-contamination and a sequencing artifact. In a later analysis, a clonal expansion index for each public chain was calculated from normalized within-repertoire ranks of inferred template counts. A later analysis computed generation probabilities with a VDJ recombination model fitted to out-of-frame rearrangements, and checked the results against IGoR. In a later analysis, TCR-TCR, TCR-HLA and TCR-CMV co-occurrence was scored with hypergeometric tests, and a repertoire-size bias correction was applied to TCR pairs. False discovery rates were estimated in a later analysis by permuting HLA or CMV assignments 20 times. In a later analysis, co-occurring TCRs were grouped with DBSCAN, and TCRdist sequence similarity was added when clustering was performed within HLA-allele-positive subsets. Co-occurrence clustering excluded repertoires with fewer than 30,000 or more than 120,000 public chains, plus five with anomalous nucleotide sharing. TCRdb re-hosts the immuneACCESS table, in-frame sequences only. Its copies lack some clones; in the studies checked, an unresolved V gene accounts for under half of them, and the cause for the rest is not known. That table is the source of V, J and clone size, and D and trimming were worked out from the DNA. The sample records approximately 180,000 clones, about 80% of which are singletons. The top ten constitute 1.1% of the sample.

The rearranged segments are TRBV6-1 and TRBJ2-1, with 9 bases in between that match TRBD2. The TCR originated in a woman between 40 and 55 years old in good health and CMV-seronegative. Material: PBMCs. The sequenced DNA: TGTGCCAGCAGTGACCCAGCGGGAGGAAGATACAATGAGCAGTTCTTC. The resulting protein is CASSDPAGGRYNEQFF.